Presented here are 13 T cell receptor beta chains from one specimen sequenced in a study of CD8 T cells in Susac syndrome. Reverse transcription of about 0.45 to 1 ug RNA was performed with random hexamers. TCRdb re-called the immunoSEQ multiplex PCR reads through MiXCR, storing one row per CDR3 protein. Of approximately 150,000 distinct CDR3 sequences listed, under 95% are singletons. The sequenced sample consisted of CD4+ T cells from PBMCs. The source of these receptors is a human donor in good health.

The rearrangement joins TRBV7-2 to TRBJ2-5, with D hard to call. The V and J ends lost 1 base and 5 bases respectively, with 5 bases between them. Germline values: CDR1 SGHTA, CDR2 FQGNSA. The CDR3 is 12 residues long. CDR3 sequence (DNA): TGTGCCAGCAGCTTAGGTTGGGAGACCCAGTACTTC. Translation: CASSLGWETQYF.

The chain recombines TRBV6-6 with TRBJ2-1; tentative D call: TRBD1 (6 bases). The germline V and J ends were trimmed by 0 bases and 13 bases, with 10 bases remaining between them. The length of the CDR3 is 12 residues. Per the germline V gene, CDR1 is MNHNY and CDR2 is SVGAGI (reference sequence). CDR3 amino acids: CASSYSWDNQFF. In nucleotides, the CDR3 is TGTGCCAGCAGTTACTCGTGGGACAATCAGTTCTTC.

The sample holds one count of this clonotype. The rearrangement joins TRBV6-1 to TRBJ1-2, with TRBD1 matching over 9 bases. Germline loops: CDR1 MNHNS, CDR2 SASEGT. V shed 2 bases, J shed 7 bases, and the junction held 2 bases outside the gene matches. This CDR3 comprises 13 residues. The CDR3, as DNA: TGTGCCAGCAGTGAAACAGGGGGCTTTGGCTACACCTTC. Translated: CASSETGGFGYTF.

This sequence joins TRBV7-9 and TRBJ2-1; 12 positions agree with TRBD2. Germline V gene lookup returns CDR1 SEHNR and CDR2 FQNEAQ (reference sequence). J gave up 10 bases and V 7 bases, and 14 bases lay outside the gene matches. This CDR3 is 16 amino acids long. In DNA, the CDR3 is TGTGCCAGCAACCCTGGGAGACTAGCGGGAGCTTGGGAGCAGTTCTTC. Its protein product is CASNPGRLAGAWEQFF.

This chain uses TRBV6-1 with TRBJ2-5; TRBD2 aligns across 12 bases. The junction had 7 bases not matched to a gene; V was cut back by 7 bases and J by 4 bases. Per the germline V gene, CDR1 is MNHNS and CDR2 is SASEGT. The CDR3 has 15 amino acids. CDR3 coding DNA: TGTGCCAGCATCGGACTAGCGGGGAGGGGAGAGACCCAGTACTTC. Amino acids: CASIGLAGRGETQYF.

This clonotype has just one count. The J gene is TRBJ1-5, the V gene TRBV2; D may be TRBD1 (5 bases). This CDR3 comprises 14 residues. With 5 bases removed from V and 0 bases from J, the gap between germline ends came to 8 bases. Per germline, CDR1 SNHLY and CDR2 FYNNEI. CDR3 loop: CASSRQISNQPQHF. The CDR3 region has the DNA TGTGCCAGCAGTCGACAGATTAGCAATCAGCCCCAGCATTTT.

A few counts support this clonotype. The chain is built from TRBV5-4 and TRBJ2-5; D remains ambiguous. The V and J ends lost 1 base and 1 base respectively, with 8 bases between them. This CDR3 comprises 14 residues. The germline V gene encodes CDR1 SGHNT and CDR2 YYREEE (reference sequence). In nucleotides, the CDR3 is TGTGCCAGCAGCTTGCGGGCAGGCCAAGAGACCCAGTACTTC. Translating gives CASSLRAGQETQYF.

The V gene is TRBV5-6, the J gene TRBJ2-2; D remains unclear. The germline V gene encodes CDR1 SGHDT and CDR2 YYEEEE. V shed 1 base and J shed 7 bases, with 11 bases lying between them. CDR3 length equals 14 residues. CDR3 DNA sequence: TGTGCCAGCAGCTTGTTTACGGTCCTCGGGGAGCTGTTTTTT. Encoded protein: CASSLFTVLGELFF.

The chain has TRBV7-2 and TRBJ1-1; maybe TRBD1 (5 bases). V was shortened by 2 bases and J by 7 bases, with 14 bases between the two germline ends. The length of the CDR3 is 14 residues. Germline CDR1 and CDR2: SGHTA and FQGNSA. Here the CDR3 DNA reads TGTGCCAGCAGCTTACAAAGGGGCAGGATTGAAGCTTTCTTT. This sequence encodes CASSLQRGRIEAFF.

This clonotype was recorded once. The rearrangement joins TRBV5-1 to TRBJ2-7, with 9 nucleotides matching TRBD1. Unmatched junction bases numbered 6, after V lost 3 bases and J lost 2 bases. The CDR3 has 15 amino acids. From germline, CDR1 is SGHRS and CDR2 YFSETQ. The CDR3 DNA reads TGCGCCAGCAGCTCCGGGACAGGGCGGACCTACGAGCAGTACTTC. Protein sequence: CASSSGTGRTYEQYF.

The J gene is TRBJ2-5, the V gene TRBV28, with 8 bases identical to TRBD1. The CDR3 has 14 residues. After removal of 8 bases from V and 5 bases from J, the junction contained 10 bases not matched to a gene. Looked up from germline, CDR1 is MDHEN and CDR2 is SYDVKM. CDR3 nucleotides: TGTGCCAGCTCCCGGACAGGGCCGGTGGAGACCCAGTACTTC. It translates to CASSRTGPVETQYF.

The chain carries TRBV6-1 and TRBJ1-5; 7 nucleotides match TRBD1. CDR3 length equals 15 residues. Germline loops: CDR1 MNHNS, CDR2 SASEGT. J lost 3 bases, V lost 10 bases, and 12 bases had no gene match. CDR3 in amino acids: CATTTEGQYNQPQHF. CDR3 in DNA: TGTGCCACCACAACAGAGGGACAGTACAATCAGCCCCAGCATTTT.

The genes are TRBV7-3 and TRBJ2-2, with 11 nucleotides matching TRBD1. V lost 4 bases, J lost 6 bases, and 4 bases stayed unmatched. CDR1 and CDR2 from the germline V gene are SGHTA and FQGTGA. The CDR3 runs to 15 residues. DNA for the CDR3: TGTGCCAGCAGCTCCGGGACAGGGGGGGCCGGGGAGCTGTTTTTT. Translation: CASSSGTGGAGELFF.